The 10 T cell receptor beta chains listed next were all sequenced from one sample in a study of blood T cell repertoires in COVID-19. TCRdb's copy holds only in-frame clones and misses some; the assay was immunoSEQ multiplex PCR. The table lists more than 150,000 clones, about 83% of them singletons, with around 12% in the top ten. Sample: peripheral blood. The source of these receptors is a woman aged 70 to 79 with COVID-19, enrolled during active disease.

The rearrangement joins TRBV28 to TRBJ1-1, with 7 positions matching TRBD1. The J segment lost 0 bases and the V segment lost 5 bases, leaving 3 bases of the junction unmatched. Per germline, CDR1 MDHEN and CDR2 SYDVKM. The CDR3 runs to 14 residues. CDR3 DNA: TGTGCCAGCAGTCAGGGACAGCTGAACACTGAAGCTTTCTTT. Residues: CASSQGQLNTEAFF.

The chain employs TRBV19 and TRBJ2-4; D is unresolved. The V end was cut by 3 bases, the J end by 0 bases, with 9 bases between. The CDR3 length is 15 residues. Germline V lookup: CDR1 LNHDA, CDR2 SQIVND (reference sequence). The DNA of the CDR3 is TGTGCCAGTAGTATCGGCGGCATAGCCAAAAACATTCAGTACTTC. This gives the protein CASSIGGIAKNIQYF.

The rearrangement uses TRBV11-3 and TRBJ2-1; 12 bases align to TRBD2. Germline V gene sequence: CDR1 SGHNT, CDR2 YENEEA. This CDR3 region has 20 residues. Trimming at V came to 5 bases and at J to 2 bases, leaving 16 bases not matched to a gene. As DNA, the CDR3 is TGTGCCAGCAGCGTCGGAAGACGGGCTAGCGGGAGGGTGGCCTACAATGAGCAGTTCTTC. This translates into CASSVGRRASGRVAYNEQFF.

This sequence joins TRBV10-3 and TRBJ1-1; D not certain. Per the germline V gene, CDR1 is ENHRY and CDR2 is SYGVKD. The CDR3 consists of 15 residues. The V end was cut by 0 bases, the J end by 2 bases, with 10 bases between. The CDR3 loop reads CAISESGVGNTEAFF. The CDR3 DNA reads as TGTGCCATCAGTGAGTCGGGAGTGGGTAACACTGAAGCTTTCTTT.

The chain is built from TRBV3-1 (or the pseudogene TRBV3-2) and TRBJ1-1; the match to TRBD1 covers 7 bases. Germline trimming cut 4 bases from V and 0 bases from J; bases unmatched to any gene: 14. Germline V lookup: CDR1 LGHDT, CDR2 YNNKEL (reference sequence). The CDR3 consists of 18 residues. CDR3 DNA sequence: TGTGCCAGCAGCCGGCAACCGACAGGGAACCCAATGAACACTGAAGCTTTCTTT. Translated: CASSRQPTGNPMNTEAFF.

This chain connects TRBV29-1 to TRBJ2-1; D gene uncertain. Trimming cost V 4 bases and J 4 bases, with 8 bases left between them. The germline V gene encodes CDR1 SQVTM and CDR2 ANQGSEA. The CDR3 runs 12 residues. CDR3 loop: CSVVSGYNEQFF. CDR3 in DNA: TGCAGCGTTGTTTCAGGATACAATGAGCAGTTCTTC.

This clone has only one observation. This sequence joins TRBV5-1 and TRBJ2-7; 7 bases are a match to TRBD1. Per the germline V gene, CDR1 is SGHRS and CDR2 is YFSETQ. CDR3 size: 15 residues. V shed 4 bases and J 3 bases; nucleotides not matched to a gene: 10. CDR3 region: CASSPPRDSYYEQYF. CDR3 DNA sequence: TGCGCCAGCAGCCCCCCCCGGGACAGCTACTACGAGCAGTACTTC.

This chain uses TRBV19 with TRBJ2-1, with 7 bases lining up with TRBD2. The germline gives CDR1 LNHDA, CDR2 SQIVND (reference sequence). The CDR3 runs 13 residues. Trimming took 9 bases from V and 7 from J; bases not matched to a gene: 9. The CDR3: CASRPPGGNEQFF. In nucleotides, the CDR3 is TGTGCCAGCAGACCCCCGGGGGGAAATGAGCAGTTCTTC.

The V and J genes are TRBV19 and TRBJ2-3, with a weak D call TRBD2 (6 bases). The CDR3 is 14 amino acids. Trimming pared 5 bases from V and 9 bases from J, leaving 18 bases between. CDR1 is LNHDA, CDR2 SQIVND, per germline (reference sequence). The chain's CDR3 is CASSAGLRSGTQYF. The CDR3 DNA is TGTGCCAGTAGTGCGGGACTCCGTTCGGGAACGCAGTATTTT.

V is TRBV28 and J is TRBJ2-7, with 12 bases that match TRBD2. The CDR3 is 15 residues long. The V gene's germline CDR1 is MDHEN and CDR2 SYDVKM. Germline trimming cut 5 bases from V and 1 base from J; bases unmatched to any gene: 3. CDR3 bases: TGTGCCAGCAGTCTTGGGACTAGCGGGTCCTACGAGCAGTACTTC. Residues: CASSLGTSGSYEQYF.